The source of this T cell receptor beta chain is a study of blood T cell repertoires in COVID-19 (TCRdb year 2020). About the full investigation: Collaborator samples came from the United States, Italy and Spain and covered acute and convalescent phases of COVID-19. The prospective study material was composed of cDNA or gDNA derived from T cells, B-cell-depleted T cells, or PBMCs. The dataset comprised deeply sampled blood TCRbeta repertoires from subjects exposed to, actively infected with, or recovered from COVID-19. The repertoires were released in a freely available public database meant as a resource for research on the immune response to SARS-CoV-2. The samples were drawn from the first 160 participants of the ongoing ImmuneRACE study and from some 1,300 subjects provided by 6 global collaborators. A de-identified subject ID, COVID-19 status, age in years and sex were almost always included in the sample metadata. Where available, HLA class I and class II types were obtained from metadata supplied by the sample provider rather than from assay-based typing.

Details on this clone: The specificity of this receptor is unknown. No qualities accompany the bases; no much larger clone lies one base away.

In the germline V gene, CDR1 corresponds to SGDLS and CDR2 to YYNGEE. Clipping removes 4 bases from V and 5 bases from J, with 2 as the unmatched junction base count. Its CDR3 holds 14 amino acids, cysteine through phenylalanine. Only the CDR3 part of the read is kept: 42 bases, read in frame from the first base. The research as a whole found: The amount of clinical and demographic metadata varied by source and participant and was provided uncurated.

TCRbeta CDR3 regions were amplified from genomic DNA using the immunoSEQ Assay, a bias-controlled multiplex PCR. As for the original processing: Nucleated cell counts per sample were estimated from amplification of reference gene primers within the assay. To quantify the absolute abundance of each unique TCRbeta CDR3 rearrangement, sequence reads were collapsed and filtered. Productive Simpson clonality was computed per sample as the square root of Simpson's diversity index over productive rearrangements. TCRdb limited this immuneACCESS table to in-frame rearrangements with V and J called. A share of clones is missing; checked studies link under half to unresolved V genes, and the rest is unexplained. V, J and clone size are those of that table, while D and trimming were read from the DNA. This sample comprises roughly 140,000 clones, 80% to 90% of them detected only once. 35% to 40% of the sample is in the top ten clones.

Each collaborating institution followed its own protocols to collect whole blood in K2EDTA tubes. For TCRbeta analysis, collaborators shipped samples in one of three forms: frozen whole blood, isolated PBMCs, or DNA extracted from either of those sample types. This receptor was identified in a human donor in a cohort sampled during active COVID-19. Sequencing used peripheral blood. This receptor chain uses TRBV9 and TRBJ2-1; 11 bases in the middle match TRBD2. The DNA reads as follows: TGTGCCAGCAGCCCGACTAGCGGGAACAATGAGCAGTTCTTC. This is translated as CASSPTSGNNEQFF.